Described below is a single T cell receptor (beta chain) sequence and its context. Antigen specificity is unknown. This sample is drawn from a study of PD-1 blockade in mismatch repair-deficient tumors. Study-level points and caveats: Tumor-resident clones, often undetectable pretreatment in blood, expanded then contracted after pembrolizumab.

Germline assignment: CDR1 PRHDT and CDR2 FYEKMQ (reference sequence). V lost 2 bases, J lost 6 bases, and 6 bases lay in between. The CDR3 extends over 12 amino acids. The assay was immunoSEQ multiplex PCR, and TCRdb's table has in-frame clones only and misses some. In the table there are some 110,000 clones, 70% to 80% of which are singletons. This sample comprised peripheral blood, obtained 60 weeks after starting pembrolizumab. The TCR was taken from an adult with mismatch repair-deficient cancer. V gene TRBV13 combines with J gene TRBJ2-3; D is unresolved. The CDR3 sequence: CASSLTPDTQYF. The CDR3 nucleotides are TGTGCCAGCAGCTTAACCCCGGATACGCAGTATTTT.